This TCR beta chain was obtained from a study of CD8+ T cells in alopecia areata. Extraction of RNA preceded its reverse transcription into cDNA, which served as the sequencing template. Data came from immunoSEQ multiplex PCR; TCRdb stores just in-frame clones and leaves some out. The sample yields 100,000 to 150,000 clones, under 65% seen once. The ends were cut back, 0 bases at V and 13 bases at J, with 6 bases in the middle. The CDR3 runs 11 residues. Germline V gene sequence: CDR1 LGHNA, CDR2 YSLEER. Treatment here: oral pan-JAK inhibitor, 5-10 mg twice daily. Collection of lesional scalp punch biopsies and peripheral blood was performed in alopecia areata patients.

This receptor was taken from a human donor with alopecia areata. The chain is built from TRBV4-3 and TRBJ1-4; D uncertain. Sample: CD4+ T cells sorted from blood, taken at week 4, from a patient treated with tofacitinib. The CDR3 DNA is TGCGCCAGCAGCCAAGAGAGTCGACTGTTTTTT. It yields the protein CASSQESRLFF.